This T cell receptor (beta chain) derives from a study of T cell changes during pregnancy in multiple sclerosis. The CDR3 spans 14 residues. The V gene's germline CDR1 is MNHNY and CDR2 SVGAGI (reference sequence). V was clipped by 0 bases and J by 4 bases, with 8 bases between them. The assay was immunoSEQ multiplex PCR, and TCRdb's table has in-frame clones only and misses some. The sample includes approximately 65,000 clones, 91% seen only once; the top ten take roughly 0.7%. The starting material was CD4+ T cells from peripheral blood mononuclear cells, obtained in the first trimester of pregnancy. This sequence was found in a female donor with multiple sclerosis, enrolled in a pregnancy study. The rearrangement joins TRBV6-6 to TRBJ2-3; the D is unclear. CDR3 amino acids: CASSYSSLPDTQYF. CDR3 bases: TGTGCCAGCAGTTACTCGTCCCTCCCAGATACGCAGTATTTT.